What follows is one TCR beta chain and its context. A junction end diverges from the germline sequence, so it may reflect a read error. This sample was included in a study of tumor-infiltrating lymphocytes in primary liver carcinoma. Looked up from germline, CDR1 is SGHAT and CDR2 is FQNNGV. There are 15 residues in the CDR3. Co-extracted RNA and DNA came from 20-30 mg of unsorted bulk tissue. The authors made TCR beta cDNA from roughly 480 ng total RNA with a constant-region primer. Libraries of TCR beta came from three nested multiplex PCR rounds with slightly modified ARM-PCR. In the first two PCR rounds, TRBV1-TRBV30 forward primers were paired with a C-beta reverse primer, and each round lasted about 10 cycles. TCRdb processed the multiplex PCR reads anew with MiXCR; each CDR3 protein has one entry. This table has fewer than 150,000 distinct CDR3 sequences, 65% appearing once.

The chain employs TRBV11-2 and TRBJ1-2, with D possibly TRBD1 on 6 matching bases. Sequenced input: liver tumor tissue from sampling region 1. Subset indicated: tumor region T1, superior pole. The receptor was derived from a woman aged 60-70 years with primary liver carcinoma and hepatitis B virus infection. The CDR3 is CASSLDTTGIYGYIF. The CDR3 coding sequence is TGTGCCAGCAGCTTGGATACGACAGGAATCTACGGCTACATCTTC. Together with reference TRBV11-2 and TRBJ1-2, the CDR3 gives the full variable domain: EAGVAQSPRYKIIEKRQSVAFWCNPISGHATLYWYQQILGQGPKLLIQFQNNGVVDDSQLPKDRFSAERLKGVDSTLKIQPAKLEDSAVYLCASSLDTTGIYGYIFGSGTRLTVV.